These 13 T cell receptor beta chains were all obtained from the same sample, sequenced in a study of T-cell memory formation after mild COVID-19. TCRdb recomputed calls from the 5' RACE reads with MiXCR, one row per CDR3 protein. In the table there are around 340,000 distinct CDR3 sequences, under 15% of which are singletons. Input material: PBMCs or a T cell subset sorted from them (not recorded which). The receptor set was obtained from a man younger than 35 who had mild COVID-19 (a few samples of this study predate the infection). Cell type and time point are not known.

V is TRBV4-1 and J is TRBJ1-3; D remains unclear. The CDR3 is 16 amino acids. From germline, CDR1 is MGHRA and CDR2 YSYEKL. The V and J ends lost 1 base and 0 bases respectively, with 10 bases between them. The CDR3 DNA reads TGCGCCAGCAGCCAAGCGGGAGGGCTCTCTGGAAACACCATATATTTT. Amino acids: CASSQAGGLSGNTIYF.

This clonotype was recorded a few times. The chain uses TRBV3-1 and TRBJ2-1; no clear D gene. V lost 4 bases, J lost 9 bases, and 7 bases lay in between. The CDR3 length is 11 residues. Per the germline V gene, CDR1 is LGHDT and CDR2 is YNNKEL (reference sequence). The CDR3 loop reads CASSRAGEQFF. DNA for the CDR3: TGTGCCAGCAGCCGGGCCGGTGAGCAGTTCTTC.

This clonotype has a handful of counts. V gene TRBV4-1 combines with J gene TRBJ2-5; no reliable D call. In germline, CDR1 is MGHRA, CDR2 YSYEKL. This CDR3 has 14 amino acids. V was trimmed by 0 bases and J by 4 bases, leaving 9 bases between them. Here the CDR3 reads CASSQEDIRETQYF. Here the CDR3 DNA reads TGCGCCAGCAGCCAAGAAGACATCCGAGAGACCCAGTACTTC.

The chain is built from TRBV4-2 and TRBJ1-3; D uncertain. There are 14 residues in the CDR3. CDR1 is LGHNA, CDR2 YNFKEQ, per germline. V was shortened by 1 base and J by 2 bases, with 6 bases between the two germline ends. CDR3 in DNA: TGTGCCAGCAGCCAAGCCGGGACTGGAAACACCATATATTTT. Its translation: CASSQAGTGNTIYF.

The chain employs TRBV5-1 and TRBJ2-4; D perhaps matches TRBD1 (6 bases). CDR1 and CDR2 (germline): SGHRS, YFSETQ. V lost 4 bases, J lost 5 bases, and 16 bases lay in between. The CDR3 covers 15 residues. CDR3 in amino acids: CASSIQQGTENIQYF. The CDR3 DNA is TGCGCCAGCAGCATCCAACAGGGTACCGAAAACATTCAGTACTTC. Full variable domain (rest looked up from reference TRBV5-1 and TRBJ2-4): KAGVTQTPRYLIKTRGQQVTLSCSPISGHRSVSWYQQTPGQGLQFLFEYFSETQRNKGNFPGRFSGRQFSNSRSEMNVSTLELGDSALYLCASSIQQGTENIQYFGAGTRLSVL.

J is TRBJ2-1 and V is TRBV20-1; weak D call: TRBD2 (6 bases). Germline lookup yields CDR1 DFQATT and CDR2 SNEGSKA (reference sequence). This CDR3 has 13 amino acids. Trimming pared 6 bases from V and 8 bases from J, leaving 17 bases between. The CDR3, as DNA: TGCAGTGCCCCTCGACTAGTCCGGGATGAGCAGTTCTTC. This gives the protein CSAPRLVRDEQFF.

V is TRBV28 and J is TRBJ1-2; a weak D match, TRBD1 (5 bases). The germline V gene encodes CDR1 MDHEN and CDR2 SYDVKM. CDR3 length: 14 amino acids. The V and J ends lost 5 bases and 8 bases respectively, with 18 bases between them. CDR3 nucleotides: TGTGCCAGCAGTAACCCCAGGGAGTTACCCGGCTACACCTTC. This encodes CASSNPRELPGYTF.

This clonotype was observed a few times. The chain recombines TRBV11-2 with TRBJ1-2; D ambiguous. Germline V gene sequence: CDR1 SGHAT, CDR2 FQNNGV. V lost 4 bases and J lost 8, with 11 bases in between. The CDR3 is 12 amino acids. The CDR3 DNA reads TGTGCCAGCAGCTCCGACCAGTCCGGCTACACCTTC. Translated: CASSSDQSGYTF. The variable domain in full, with the rest retrieved from reference TRBV11-2 and TRBJ1-2, is EAGVAQSPRYKIIEKRQSVAFWCNPISGHATLYWYQQILGQGPKLLIQFQNNGVVDDSQLPKDRFSAERLKGVDSTLKIQPAKLEDSAVYLCASSSDQSGYTFGSGTRLTVV.

This clonotype has only a few counts. This sequence joins TRBV7-9 and TRBJ1-1, with TRBD1 matching over 8 bases. V dropped 4 bases and J dropped 6; count of bases not matched to a gene: 7. The CDR3 runs 14 residues. CDR1 and CDR2 (germline): SEHNR, FQNEAQ (reference sequence). The CDR3 sequence: CASSSTTGDAEAFF. CDR3 DNA sequence: TGTGCCAGCAGCTCTACGACAGGGGACGCTGAAGCTTTCTTT.

At least ten counts were recorded for this clonotype. The rearrangement uses TRBV18 and TRBJ2-7, with TRBD1 matching 9 bases. CDR3 length: 16 amino acids. Looked up from germline, CDR1 is KGHSH and CDR2 is LQKENI. V was pared by 2 bases and J by 3 bases, with 8 bases of the junction left unmatched. CDR3 coding DNA: TGTGCCAGCTCACCAAGCGTGGGACAGGGCTTCTACGAGCAGTACTTC. Its protein is CASSPSVGQGFYEQYF.

A few counts support this clonotype. The chain joins TRBV24-1 to TRBJ1-1; D perhaps matches TRBD1 (5 bases). With 10 bases removed from V and 4 bases from J, the gap between germline ends came to 9 bases. The germline V gene encodes CDR1 KGHDR and CDR2 SFDVKD. There are 11 residues in the CDR3. CDR3 coding DNA: TGTGCCACACGGGGCGGCACTGAAGCTTTCTTT. It is translated as CATRGGTEAFF.

J is TRBJ1-6 and V is TRBV4-3, with TRBD1 as a possible D gene (5 bases). Germline-derived CDR1 and CDR2 are LGHNA and YSLEER. This CDR3 contains 16 residues. Trimming removed 2 bases from V and 8 bases from J, with 16 bases in between. CDR3 coding DNA: TGCGCCAGCAGCCAAAGCCTGCCGGGGGGTCATTCACCCCTCCACTTT. Translation gives CASSQSLPGGHSPLHF.

This clonotype appeared a few times. This sequence joins TRBV10-3 and TRBJ1-1; no reliable D call. The CDR3 has 13 residues. V was pared by 5 bases and J by 1 base, with 8 bases between. Per the germline V gene, CDR1 is ENHRY and CDR2 is SYGVKD. The CDR3 DNA follows: TGTGCCATCAGTCCCGGCAGGAACACTGAAGCTTTCTTT. This gives the protein CAISPGRNTEAFF.